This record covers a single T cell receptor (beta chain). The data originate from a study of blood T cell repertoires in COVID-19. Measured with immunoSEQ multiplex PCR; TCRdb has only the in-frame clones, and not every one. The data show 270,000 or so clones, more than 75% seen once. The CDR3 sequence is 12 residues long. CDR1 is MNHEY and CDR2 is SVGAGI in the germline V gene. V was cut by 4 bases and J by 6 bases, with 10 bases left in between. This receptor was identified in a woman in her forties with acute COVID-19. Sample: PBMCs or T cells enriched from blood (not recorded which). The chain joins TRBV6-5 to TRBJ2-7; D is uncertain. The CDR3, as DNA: TGTGCCAGCAGTTCCACAGTTGCCGAGCAGTACTTC. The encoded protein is CASSSTVAEQYF.